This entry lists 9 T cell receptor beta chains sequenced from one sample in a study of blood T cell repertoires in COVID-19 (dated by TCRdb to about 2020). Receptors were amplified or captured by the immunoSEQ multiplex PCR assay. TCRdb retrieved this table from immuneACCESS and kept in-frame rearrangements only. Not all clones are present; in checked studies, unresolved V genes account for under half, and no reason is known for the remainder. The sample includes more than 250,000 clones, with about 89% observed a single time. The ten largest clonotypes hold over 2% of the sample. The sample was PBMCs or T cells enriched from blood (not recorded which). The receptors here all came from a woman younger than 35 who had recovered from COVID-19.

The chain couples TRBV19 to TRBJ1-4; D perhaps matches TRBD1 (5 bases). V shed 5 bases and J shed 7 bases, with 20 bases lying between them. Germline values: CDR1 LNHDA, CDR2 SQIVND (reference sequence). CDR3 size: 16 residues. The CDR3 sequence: CASSVRDYNLGEKLFF. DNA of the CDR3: TGTGCCAGTAGTGTCCGGGACTACAATCTCGGTGAAAAACTGTTTTTT.

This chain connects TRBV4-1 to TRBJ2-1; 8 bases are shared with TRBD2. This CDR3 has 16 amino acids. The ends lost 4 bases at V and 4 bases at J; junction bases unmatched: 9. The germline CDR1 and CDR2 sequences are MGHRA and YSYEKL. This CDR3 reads CASSLKAGVSYNEQFF. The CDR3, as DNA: TGCGCCAGCAGCCTGAAAGCGGGAGTTTCTTACAATGAGCAGTTCTTC.

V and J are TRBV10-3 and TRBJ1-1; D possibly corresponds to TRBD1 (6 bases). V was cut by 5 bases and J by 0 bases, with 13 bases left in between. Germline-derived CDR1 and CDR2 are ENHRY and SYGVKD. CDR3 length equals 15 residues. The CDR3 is CAISLTGAMNTEAFF. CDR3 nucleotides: TGTGCCATCAGTCTGACAGGAGCTATGAACACTGAAGCTTTCTTT.

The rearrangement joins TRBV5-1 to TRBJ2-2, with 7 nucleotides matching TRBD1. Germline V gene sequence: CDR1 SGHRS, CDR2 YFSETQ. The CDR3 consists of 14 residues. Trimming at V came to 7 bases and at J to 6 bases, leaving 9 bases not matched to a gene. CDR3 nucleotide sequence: TGCGCCAGCGGGTTTCGACAGGGACCCGGGGAGCTGTTTTTT. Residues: CASGFRQGPGELFF.

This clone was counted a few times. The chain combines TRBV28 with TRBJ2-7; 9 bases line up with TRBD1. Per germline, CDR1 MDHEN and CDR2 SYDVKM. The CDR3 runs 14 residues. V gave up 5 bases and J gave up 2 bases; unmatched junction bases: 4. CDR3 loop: CASSANRGPYEQYF. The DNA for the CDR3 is TGTGCCAGCAGTGCCAACAGGGGGCCCTACGAGCAGTACTTC. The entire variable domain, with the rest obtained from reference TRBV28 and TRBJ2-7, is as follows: DVKVTQSSRYLVKRTGEKVFLECVQDMDHENMFWYRQDPGLGLRLIYFSYDVKMKEKGDIPEGYSVSREKKERFSLILESASTNQTSMYLCASSANRGPYEQYFGPGTRLTVT.

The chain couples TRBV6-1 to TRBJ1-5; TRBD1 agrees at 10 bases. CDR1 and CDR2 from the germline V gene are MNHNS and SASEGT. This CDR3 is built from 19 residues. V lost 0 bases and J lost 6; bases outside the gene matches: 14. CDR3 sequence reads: CASSEAIPLGQGVGQPQHF. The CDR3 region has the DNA TGTGCCAGCAGTGAAGCGATACCCTTAGGACAGGGGGTCGGTCAGCCCCAGCATTTT.

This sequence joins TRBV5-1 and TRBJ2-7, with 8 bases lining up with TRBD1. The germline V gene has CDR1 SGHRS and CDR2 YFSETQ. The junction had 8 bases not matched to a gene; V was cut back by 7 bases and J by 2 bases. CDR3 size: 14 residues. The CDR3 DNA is TGCGCCAGCCAAACCGGGACAGGTACCTACGAGCAGTACTTC. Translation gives CASQTGTGTYEQYF.

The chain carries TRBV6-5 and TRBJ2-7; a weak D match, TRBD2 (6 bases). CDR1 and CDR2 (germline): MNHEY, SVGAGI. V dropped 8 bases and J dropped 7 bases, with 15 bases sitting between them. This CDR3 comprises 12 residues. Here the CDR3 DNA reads TGTGCCAGCGGAAACGTCGGGGGTGAGCAGTACTTC. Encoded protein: CASGNVGGEQYF.

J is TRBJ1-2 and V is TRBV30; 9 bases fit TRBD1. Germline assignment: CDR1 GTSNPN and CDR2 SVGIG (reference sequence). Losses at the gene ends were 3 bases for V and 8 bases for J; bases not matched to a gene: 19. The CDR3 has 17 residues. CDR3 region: CAWSDPLGTGHLCGYTF. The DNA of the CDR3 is TGTGCCTGGAGCGATCCGCTTGGGACAGGGCACCTCTGCGGCTACACCTTC.